A single sample gave rise to the 20 T cell receptor beta chains below, sequenced in a study of neurological immune-mediated disorders. TCRdb passed the 5' RACE reads through MiXCR, listing each CDR3 protein once. This repertoire shows over 25,000 distinct CDR3 sequences, 20% to 25% found once; its top ten account for around 15%. The sequencing sample was made of PBMCs. These receptors came from a woman in her sixties in good health.

By proportion, this clonotype is medium-sized. The gene calls are TRBV4-1 and TRBJ1-2; D gene ambiguous. This CDR3 contains 14 residues. Looked up from germline, CDR1 is MGHRA and CDR2 is YSYEKL. V shed 1 base and J shed 6 bases, with 12 bases lying between them. The CDR3 nucleotides read TGCGCCAGCAGCCAAGCCCACGAGAGGGATGGCTACACCTTC. Translation: CASSQAHERDGYTF.

By share, this clonotype ranks as medium-sized. This chain joins TRBV20-1 and TRBJ1-2; 7 nucleotides line up with TRBD1. Germline V gene sequence: CDR1 DFQATT, CDR2 SNEGSKA (reference sequence). The CDR3 extends over 15 amino acids. V gave up 1 base and J gave up 8 bases; unmatched junction bases: 13. Written as DNA, the CDR3 is TGCAGTGCTAGAGTTATTACAGGGGCCTTCTGGGGCTACACCTTC. Protein: CSARVITGAFWGYTF.

This clonotype was detected ten times or more. The V call is TRBV29-1, the J call TRBJ2-7, with 14 bases aligning to TRBD2. With 7 bases clipped from V and 10 bases from J, the junction kept 6 bases outside the gene matches. Germline values: CDR1 SQVTM, CDR2 ANQGSEA. The CDR3 totals 12 residues. DNA of the CDR3: TGCAGCGCCGGGACTAGCGGGAGATTTCAGTACTTC. Amino acids: CSAGTSGRFQYF.

Ten or more counts support this clonotype. The chain carries TRBV5-1 and TRBJ2-7; TRBD2 might be the D (6 bases). V lost 4 bases, J lost 3 bases, and 17 bases lay in between. This CDR3 comprises 15 residues. Germline assignment: CDR1 SGHRS and CDR2 YFSETQ. CDR3 protein: CASSRRERVIYEQYF. The CDR3, as DNA: TGCGCCAGCAGCCGTCGTGAGCGGGTGATCTACGAGCAGTACTTC.

The V and J genes are TRBV5-1 and TRBJ2-7; 8 bases map to TRBD1. V was pared by 4 bases and J by 6 bases, with 12 bases of the junction left unmatched. This CDR3 is 15 amino acids long. The V gene's germline CDR1 is SGHRS and CDR2 YFSETQ. The CDR3 loop is CASSITQGQVAEQYF. DNA of the CDR3: TGCGCCAGCAGCATCACTCAGGGACAGGTGGCCGAGCAGTACTTC.

The chain uses TRBV5-1 and TRBJ2-7; tentative D call: TRBD2 (5 bases). V dropped 1 base and J dropped 0 bases, with 17 bases sitting between them. The CDR3 contains 17 residues. CDR1 is SGHRS, CDR2 YFSETQ, per germline. The CDR3 DNA reads as TGCGCCAGCAGCTTGAAAGGGAGCAGCTTCGTCTCCTACGAGCAGTACTTC. Translating gives CASSLKGSSFVSYEQYF.

This clonotype has a count of ten or more. The V gene is TRBV6-8, the J gene TRBJ2-7; the match to TRBD1 covers 7 bases. The V gene end was trimmed by 6 bases and the J gene end by 1 base; junction bases not matched to a gene: 12. This CDR3 contains 16 residues. The germline V gene encodes CDR1 MNHGY and CDR2 SAAAGT. The CDR3 DNA reads as TGTGCCAGCAGAAACCCGACAGGGCCTCATTCCTACGAGCAGTACTTC. Translation: CASRNPTGPHSYEQYF.

Many counts were recorded for this clonotype. This chain joins TRBV5-5 and TRBJ2-3; 14 bases agree with TRBD2. V dropped 4 bases and J dropped 6; count of bases not matched to a gene: 7. The CDR3 has 16 amino acids. CDR1 SGHKS and CDR2 YYEKEE come from the germline V gene (reference sequence). CDR3 sequence: CASSPTSGGAFDTQYF. As DNA, the CDR3 is TGTGCCAGCAGCCCGACTAGCGGGGGGGCCTTCGATACGCAGTATTTT. The whole variable domain, remainder taken from reference TRBV5-5 and TRBJ2-3, is DAGVTQSPTHLIKTRGQQVTLRCSPISGHKSVSWYQQVLGQGPQFIFQYYEKEERGRGNFPDRFSARQFPNYSSELNVNALLLGDSALYLCASSPTSGGAFDTQYFGPGTRLTVL.

V and J are TRBV30 and TRBJ2-5; possibly TRBD1 for D (6 bases). The CDR3 is 14 residues long. V was cut by 7 bases and J by 5 bases, with 20 bases left in between. The germline gives CDR1 GTSNPN, CDR2 SVGIG (reference sequence). The CDR3 DNA follows: TGTGCCTTGGACTTAGACAGGATGGGGGAGACCCAGTACTTC. It encodes CALDLDRMGETQYF.

The genes are TRBV15 and TRBJ2-3, with 8 positions matching TRBD1. The CDR3 length is 14 residues. Looked up from germline, CDR1 is LNHNV and CDR2 is YYDKDF (reference sequence). V lost 3 bases and J lost 1; bases outside the gene matches: 0. The CDR3 loop reads CATSRGQGTDTQYF. The CDR3 nucleotides read TGTGCCACCAGCAGGGGACAGGGCACAGATACGCAGTATTTT.

At least ten counts were recorded for this clonotype. The chain links TRBV20-1 to TRBJ2-5; 8 bases map to TRBD2. The CDR3 is 15 amino acids. The V segment lost 0 bases and the J segment 5 bases; nucleotides outside the gene matches: 8. Germline assignment: CDR1 DFQATT and CDR2 SNEGSKA (reference sequence). The CDR3 DNA is TGCAGTGCTAGAGACGGGAGGGCCGGGGGGGAGACCCAGTACTTC. Amino acids: CSARDGRAGGETQYF.

Ten or more counts support this clonotype. This chain uses TRBV28 with TRBJ2-7, with D hard to call. The ends were cut back, 5 bases at V and 5 bases at J, with 13 bases in the middle. The CDR3 has 13 residues. The V gene's germline CDR1 is MDHEN and CDR2 SYDVKM. The CDR3 loop reads CASSPRVLDEQYF. CDR3 bases: TGTGCCAGCAGTCCCCGGGTGTTAGACGAGCAGTACTTC.

Many counts were recorded for this clonotype. The chain is built from TRBV6-5 and TRBJ2-1; no clear D. This CDR3 region has 13 residues. Looked up from germline, CDR1 is MNHEY and CDR2 is SVGAGI. The ends were cut back, 3 bases at V and 5 bases at J, with 8 bases in the middle. CDR3 region: CASSYGVHNEQFF. CDR3 bases: TGTGCCAGCAGTTATGGGGTGCACAATGAGCAGTTCTTC.

There are many counts of this clonotype. The V and J genes are TRBV5-5 and TRBJ2-2, with a possible D match to TRBD1 (5 bases). CDR1 and CDR2 (germline): SGHKS, YYEKEE (reference sequence). V dropped 5 bases and J dropped 0 bases, with 14 bases sitting between them. This CDR3 region has 16 residues. Here the CDR3 DNA reads TGTGCCAGCAGTTGGCCAAAGGGGACGAACACCGGGGAGCTGTTTTTT. It specifies CASSWPKGTNTGELFF.

The chain links TRBV7-6 to TRBJ2-5; 9 positions match TRBD1. Germline V gene data show CDR1 as SGHVS and CDR2 as FNYEAQ. The V segment lost 6 bases and the J segment 4 bases; nucleotides outside the gene matches: 3. This CDR3 contains 13 residues. The CDR3 DNA reads TGTGCCAGCAGTTCGGACAGGGGAGAGACCCAGTACTTC. It encodes CASSSDRGETQYF.

This clonotype was counted at least ten times. The rearrangement uses TRBV20-1 and TRBJ2-7; TRBD2 matches 9 bases. Germline V gene sequence: CDR1 DFQATT, CDR2 SNEGSKA (reference sequence). The V segment lost 1 base and the J segment 2 bases; nucleotides outside the gene matches: 12. The CDR3 length is 17 residues. DNA of the CDR3: TGCAGTGCTAGAGGTGGGGGGGCTAGCGGGGTCACCTACGAGCAGTACTTC. This sequence encodes CSARGGGASGVTYEQYF.

This clonotype was counted ten times or more. The rearrangement joins TRBV28 to TRBJ1-5; 7 bases match TRBD1. The CDR3 covers 15 residues. From germline, CDR1 is MDHEN and CDR2 SYDVKM. V shed 2 bases, J shed 3 bases, and the junction held 4 bases outside the gene matches. CDR3 DNA sequence: TGTGCCAGCAGTTTACGCGGACAGGTCAATCAGCCCCAGCATTTT. This encodes CASSLRGQVNQPQHF.

The chain joins TRBV6-5 to TRBJ2-7, with D possibly matching TRBD2 (7 bases). Trimming stripped 3 bases from V and 2 bases from J, with 11 bases between. The CDR3 runs to 14 residues. Germline CDR1 MNHEY, CDR2 SVGAGI. The CDR3, as DNA: TGTGCCAGCAGTTATGGGGGGGGCCCCTACGAGCAGTACTTC. Protein sequence: CASSYGGGPYEQYF.

This clonotype appeared many times. V is TRBV5-1 and J is TRBJ1-6; possibly TRBD1 for D (5 bases). The germline V and J ends were trimmed by 3 bases and 13 bases, with 20 bases remaining between them. In germline, CDR1 is SGHRS, CDR2 YFSETQ. CDR3 length: 15 amino acids. The CDR3 region is CASSSSEVGVEPLHF. CDR3 nucleotide sequence: TGCGCCAGCAGCTCGTCTGAGGTGGGGGTGGAGCCCCTCCACTTT.

This clonotype was observed many times. The chain couples TRBV7-9 to TRBJ2-3; TRBD2 agrees at 7 bases. There are 13 residues in the CDR3. From germline, CDR1 is SEHNR and CDR2 FQNEAQ (reference sequence). V shed 10 bases and J 1 base; nucleotides not matched to a gene: 5. CDR3 sequence reads: CANSRGGTDTQYF. The CDR3 coding sequence is TGTGCCAATTCCCGGGGGGGCACAGATACGCAGTATTTT.